This T cell receptor (beta chain) was retrieved from a study of post-analysis software for immune sequencing data. Study-wide context: In terms of disease course, relapsing-remitting, secondary progressive and progressive-relapsing multiple sclerosis were included.

Whole-study results and caveats: Controls showed lower frequencies than patients for four to six TRBV segments, and TRBV5-6, TRBV5-1 and TRBV20-1 were among these. Normalized Chao1 diversity was significantly reduced in patients versus controls.

cDNA libraries for TCR beta contained unique molecular identifiers. One entry per CDR3 protein results from TCRdb running MiXCR on the PCR reads. The sample consists of about 800,000 distinct CDR3 sequences, roughly 30% of them appearing once. Trimming cost V 3 bases and J 10 bases, with 10 bases left between them. This CDR3 is 12 amino acids long. Germline values: CDR1 MNHEY, CDR2 SVGAGI. Remarks on this clonotype: Its antigen is not identified.

The sequenced sample was blood. The chain carries TRBV6-5 and TRBJ2-4; D possibly corresponds to TRBD2 (5 bases). The receptor was derived from a girl aged 10 to 17 with multiple sclerosis. CDR3 sequence reads: CASSYGRGIQYF. CDR3 DNA sequence: TGTGCCAGCAGTTATGGTCGAGGGATTCAGTACTTC.